The present T cell receptor (beta chain) was sequenced within a study of T cell changes during pregnancy in multiple sclerosis. This clone was observed a few times. Assay used: immunoSEQ multiplex PCR; TCRdb lists only in-frame clones, some missing. Of about 24,000 clones listed, roughly nine tenths are singletons. Germline V gives CDR1 LNHDA, CDR2 SQIVND (reference sequence). The CDR3 runs 11 residues. V was trimmed by 5 bases and J by 8 bases, leaving 9 bases between them. This TCR derives from a female donor in good health, enrolled as a control in a pregnancy study. The sequencing used CD8+ T cells from peripheral blood mononuclear cells, collected in the third trimester of pregnancy. The V and J genes are TRBV19 and TRBJ1-2; no clear D gene. The CDR3 DNA is TGTGCCAGTAGTTTGGGCGTCGGCTACACCTTC. Its translation is CASSLGVGYTF.